The present entry profiles one T cell receptor beta chain with its context. The data stem from a study of control samples from healthy donors and cancer patients. Sequencing used immunoSEQ multiplex PCR; TCRdb keeps in-frame clones, though not all of them. There are 150,000 to 200,000 clones in the sample; approximately 92% occur only once, and roughly 1.5% lies in the top ten. V was pared by 1 base and J by 1 base, with 14 bases between. The germline CDR1 and CDR2 sequences are MNHEY and SMNVEV (reference sequence). The CDR3 is 17 amino acids. The rearrangement uses TRBV27 and TRBJ1-5; weak D call: TRBD1 (5 bases). Sequencing was carried out using blood. The TCR originated in a young man in good health. The CDR3 DNA sequence: TGTGCCAGCAGTTTATTTAATGGGCAGGGAAGCAATCAGCCCCAGCATTTT. Translating it yields CASSLFNGQGSNQPQHF.